The 21 T cell receptor beta chains below were found in one sample sequenced in a study of cytomegalovirus exposure and HLA in healthy donors. PCR used 60 Vbeta primers and 13 Jbeta primers. The method was immunoSEQ multiplex PCR; TCRdb's version includes in-frame clones alone and lacks a portion of them. The table gives some 160,000 clones; the top ten clones make up approximately 2.3% of it. The sequencing sample was made of PBMCs. The receptors shown here come from a man aged 25-45 years in good health and CMV-seronegative.

J is TRBJ2-1 and V is TRBV19, with 7 bases fitting TRBD2. Per the germline V gene, CDR1 is LNHDA and CDR2 is SQIVND (reference sequence). This CDR3 comprises 14 residues. The V gene end was trimmed by 5 bases and the J gene end by 13 bases; junction bases not matched to a gene: 14. The CDR3 sequence: CASSFGGREKPQFF. The CDR3 region has the DNA TGTGCCAGTAGTTTTGGTGGGCGGGAGAAGCCCCAGTTCTTC.

The V and J genes are TRBV2 and TRBJ2-7; 10 nucleotides align to TRBD1. V was pared by 6 bases and J by 5 bases, with 10 bases of the junction left unmatched. The CDR3 totals 15 residues. Germline V gene sequence: CDR1 SNHLY, CDR2 FYNNEI. CDR3: CASSDLDRGGHEQYF. The CDR3 DNA reads as TGTGCCAGCAGCGACCTGGACAGGGGGGGCCACGAGCAGTACTTC.

V gene TRBV5-5 combines with J gene TRBJ2-7; D may be TRBD2 (7 bases). This CDR3 has 16 residues. Germline V lookup: CDR1 SGHKS, CDR2 YYEKEE (reference sequence). Trimming removed 3 bases from V and 3 bases from J, with 19 bases in between. The CDR3 DNA follows: TGTGCCAGCAGCTGGGGGGGCCTCCGAGGGGACTACGAGCAGTACTTC. This sequence encodes CASSWGGLRGDYEQYF.

On this clone itself: A read error may produce the germline difference seen at one junction end. The chain uses TRBV18 and TRBJ1-3; 9 nucleotides align to TRBD1. The CDR3 consists of 13 residues. Germline V lookup: CDR1 KGHSH, CDR2 LQKENI. The CDR3 nucleotides are TGTGCCAGCTCACCGGCCGCGGGGGACAGGGAGCATTTT. It yields the protein CASSPAAGDREHF.

The J gene is TRBJ2-7, the V gene TRBV7-2; no firm D call. This CDR3 has 13 residues. Looked up from germline, CDR1 is SGHTA and CDR2 is FQGNSA. The ends were cut back, 1 base at V and 3 bases at J, with 7 bases in the middle. The CDR3 DNA is TGTGCCAGCAGCTTAGTTCCCGGCTACGAGCAGTACTTC. The encoded protein is CASSLVPGYEQYF.

The chain uses TRBV29-1 and TRBJ2-5, with D possibly TRBD1 on 5 matching bases. Judging by the DNA end, TRBJ2-7 fits better; the J call may be wrong. CDR3 length: 12 amino acids. The germline V gene has CDR1 SQVTM and CDR2 ANQGSEA. For the CDR3, the DNA is TGCAGCGCACAGGAGTCCTCCTACGAGCAGTACTTC. Protein: CSAQESSYEQYF.

CDR3 protein: CASSWATNYGYTF. CDR3 coding DNA: TGTGCCAGCAGTTGGGCCACCAACTATGGCTACACCTTC. This chain connects TRBV28 to TRBJ1-2; unclear D gene. The CDR3 extends over 13 amino acids. Deletions cut 4 bases from V and 2 bases from J, with 8 bases between. CDR1 and CDR2 from the germline V gene are MDHEN and SYDVKM.

The chain is built from TRBV19 and TRBJ1-1; D perhaps matches TRBD1 (5 bases). Germline values: CDR1 LNHDA, CDR2 SQIVND (reference sequence). V was shortened by 6 bases and J by 0 bases, with 14 bases between the two germline ends. This CDR3 spans 15 amino acids. Here the CDR3 reads CASSLGQLVNTEAFF. CDR3 coding DNA: TGTGCCAGTAGCTTAGGACAACTTGTGAACACTGAAGCTTTCTTT. Based on the CDR3 plus reference TRBV19 and TRBJ1-1, the full variable domain is DGGITQSPKYLFRKEGQNVTLSCEQNLNHDAMYWYRQDPGQGLRLIYYSQIVNDFQKGDIAEGYSVSREKKESFPLTVTSAQKNPTAFYLCASSLGQLVNTEAFFGQGTRLTVV.

The chain employs TRBV5-1 and TRBJ2-1; 13 nucleotides align to TRBD2. V lost 4 bases and J lost 6; bases outside the gene matches: 4. CDR1 and CDR2 (germline): SGHRS, YFSETQ. This CDR3 has 15 amino acids. This CDR3 reads CASSPGTSGTNEQFF. The CDR3 DNA follows: TGCGCCAGCAGCCCCGGGACTAGCGGGACCAATGAGCAGTTCTTC.

As DNA, the CDR3 is TGTGCCAGTAGTGCCCGGCGGAAGAGCTCCTACAATGAGCAGTTCTTC. It is translated as CASSARRKSSYNEQFF. The chain links TRBV19 to TRBJ2-1; D is uncertain. V was pared by 5 bases and J by 0 bases, with 14 bases between. The CDR3 has 16 amino acids. The germline V gene has CDR1 LNHDA and CDR2 SQIVND (reference sequence).

The chain joins TRBV5-1 to TRBJ2-5; no firm D call. The V end was cut by 0 bases, the J end by 0 bases, with 6 bases between. CDR1 is SGHRS, CDR2 YFSETQ, per germline. The CDR3 covers 14 residues. The CDR3 bases are TGCGCCAGCAGCTTGGGAGGTAACCAAGAGACCCAGTACTTC. It is translated as CASSLGGNQETQYF. Filled out from reference TRBV5-1 and TRBJ2-5, the complete variable domain reads KAGVTQTPRYLIKTRGQQVTLSCSPISGHRSVSWYQQTPGQGLQFLFEYFSETQRNKGNFPGRFSGRQFSNSRSEMNVSTLELGDSALYLCASSLGGNQETQYFGPGTRLLVL.

The chain employs TRBV29-1 and TRBJ2-7; weak D call: TRBD1 (7 bases). The CDR3 extends over 13 amino acids. V was trimmed by 6 bases and J by 4 bases, leaving 16 bases between them. Germline CDR1 reads SQVTM; CDR2 reads ANQGSEA. The CDR3 protein is CSVGGDSEYEQYF. The CDR3, as DNA: TGCAGCGTCGGAGGGGACAGCGAGTACGAGCAGTACTTC.

The chain couples TRBV6-1 to TRBJ1-2, with 9 bases that match TRBD1. Trimming took 5 bases from V and 4 from J; bases not matched to a gene: 5. Germline assignment: CDR1 MNHNS and CDR2 SASEGT. The CDR3 is 14 amino acids. The CDR3 sequence: CASSRTGVTYGYTF. The CDR3 DNA sequence: TGTGCCAGCAGTAGGACAGGGGTGACCTATGGCTACACCTTC.

The chain has TRBV2 and TRBJ1-2, with 12 bases matching TRBD1. J gave up 8 bases and V 0 bases, and 7 bases lay outside the gene matches. The CDR3 has 16 amino acids. Germline V gene sequence: CDR1 SNHLY, CDR2 FYNNEI. CDR3 coding DNA: TGTGCCAGCAGTGAAGCCAGAAGGGACAGGGGGCACGGCTACACCTTC. This codes for CASSEARRDRGHGYTF.

The chain couples TRBV9 to TRBJ2-7; tentative D call: TRBD2 (5 bases). Germline V CDR1 and CDR2: SGDLS, YYNGEE. This CDR3 spans 14 amino acids. V lost 2 bases and J 6 bases, leaving 15 bases between the germline ends. The CDR3 DNA reads TGTGCCAGCAGCGTGGGGTGGGGAGTCCTCGAGCAGTACTTC. Its protein product is CASSVGWGVLEQYF. Full variable domain (outside the CDR3, taken from reference TRBV9 and TRBJ2-7): DSGVTQTPKHLITATGQRVTLRCSPRSGDLSVYWYQQSLDQGLQFLIQYYNGEERAKGNILERFSAQQFPDLHSELNLSSLELGDSALYFCASSVGWGVLEQYFGPGTRLTVT.

The genes are TRBV5-1 and TRBJ2-7; 11 nucleotides match TRBD2. The CDR3 covers 15 residues. V lost 4 bases and J lost 2; bases outside the gene matches: 5. CDR1 is SGHRS, CDR2 YFSETQ, per germline. The CDR3 DNA reads as TGCGCCAGCAGCCCGGGACTAGCGGACCCCTACGAGCAGTACTTC. Its translation is CASSPGLADPYEQYF.

The chain uses TRBV7-2 and TRBJ2-7; 9 nucleotides align to TRBD1. CDR1 and CDR2 from the germline V gene are SGHTA and FQGNSA. Unmatched junction bases numbered 6, after V lost 5 bases and J lost 4 bases. The CDR3 totals 14 residues. CDR3 sequence: CASSDRGVIYEQYF. CDR3 nucleotide sequence: TGTGCCAGCAGCGACAGGGGGGTAATTTACGAGCAGTACTTC.

The V and J genes are TRBV6-6 and TRBJ2-7; a weak D match, TRBD2 (5 bases). The CDR3 consists of 16 residues. Germline V lookup: CDR1 MNHNY, CDR2 SVGAGI (reference sequence). Trimming took off 0 bases at V and 5 bases at J, with 17 bases between the two ends. The CDR3 DNA reads TGTGCCAGCAGTTACTCTTTAGGACTCACGATCCACGAGCAGTACTTC. It codes for CASSYSLGLTIHEQYF.

The chain links TRBV29-1 to TRBJ2-7; D is uncertain. The CDR3 runs 11 residues. Germline V CDR1 and CDR2: SQVTM, ANQGSEA. Trimming took off 7 bases at V and 6 bases at J, with 13 bases between the two ends. CDR3 in amino acids: CSAGWVAEQYF. The CDR3 nucleotides read TGCAGCGCCGGGTGGGTAGCCGAGCAGTACTTC.

As for this clone: One junction end disagrees with the germline gene, perhaps due to a read error. The CDR3 region has the DNA TGTGCCAGTTCACAGGACAGGGGCGGGGAGCAGTTCTTC. Protein: CASSQDRGGEQFF. This sequence joins TRBV18 and TRBJ2-1, with 9 nucleotides matching TRBD1. Germline V gives CDR1 KGHSH, CDR2 LQKENI. This CDR3 is 13 amino acids long.

The chain uses TRBV4-2 and TRBJ2-1, with 11 bases aligning to TRBD2. Trimming took 4 bases from V and 10 from J; bases not matched to a gene: 12. CDR3 length equals 16 residues. Germline values: CDR1 LGHNA, CDR2 YNFKEQ. CDR3 sequence: CASSPGGTSGSLEQFF. In DNA, the CDR3 is TGTGCCAGCAGCCCAGGCGGAACTAGCGGGAGTTTGGAGCAGTTCTTC.